One and the same sample provided the 10 T cell receptor beta chains below, sequenced in a study of blood T cell repertoires in COVID-19. The method was immunoSEQ multiplex PCR; TCRdb's version includes in-frame clones alone and lacks a portion of them. The sample holds fewer than 200,000 clones, approximately 87% seen once. The sequencing input was peripheral blood. These TCRs come from a woman in her 70s with COVID-19, enrolled during active disease.

The genes are TRBV7-8 and TRBJ1-1; 9 bases agree with TRBD1. Per the germline V gene, CDR1 is SGHVS and CDR2 is FQNEAQ. V lost 4 bases and J lost 3; bases outside the gene matches: 6. This CDR3 is 15 amino acids long. The CDR3 DNA reads as TGTGCCAGCAGCTCCGGGACAGGGTTGGACACTGAAGCTTTCTTT. Amino acids: CASSSGTGLDTEAFF.

This chain uses TRBV27 with TRBJ2-7, with TRBD2 identical over 11 bases. This CDR3 spans 16 amino acids. From germline, CDR1 is MNHEY and CDR2 SMNVEV (reference sequence). J gave up 5 bases and V 5 bases, and 11 bases lay outside the gene matches. The CDR3 region has the DNA TGTGCCAGCAGTCTGGGAACTAGCGGGAGAGGAAACGAGCAGTACTTC. Protein: CASSLGTSGRGNEQYF.

The count of this clone is one. The rearrangement uses TRBV28 and TRBJ1-5; 7 bases map to TRBD1. This CDR3 contains 15 residues. The V segment lost 7 bases and the J segment 7 bases; nucleotides outside the gene matches: 13. Germline V CDR1 and CDR2: MDHEN, SYDVKM. DNA of the CDR3: TGTGCCAGCACCACAGGTACAGGGGTACGACAGCCCCAGCATTTT. Amino acid sequence: CASTTGTGVRQPQHF.

A remark on this clone: One junction end does not reproduce the germline sequence, and a read error may be involved. The genes are TRBV20-1 and TRBJ1-1, with D possibly TRBD1 on 5 matching bases. CDR1 and CDR2 (germline): DFQATT, SNEGSKA (reference sequence). CDR3 length: 11 residues. As DNA, the CDR3 is TGCAGTGCTAGAGGAGGCCCGCCCGGGACTTTT. Translating gives CSARGGPPGTF.

The sample holds one count of this clone. The chain carries TRBV18 and TRBJ1-1; D is unresolved. The germline V gene has CDR1 KGHSH and CDR2 LQKENI. The V gene lost 3 bases and the J gene lost 10 bases, with 18 bases spanning the gap. CDR3 length: 14 amino acids. The CDR3 DNA is TGTGCCAGCTCACCTTTTGACAACCTACATTCAGCTTTCTTT. It specifies CASSPFDNLHSAFF.

The chain employs TRBV7-9 and TRBJ1-1; maybe TRBD1 (5 bases). This CDR3 has 16 residues. CDR1 and CDR2 (germline): SEHNR, FQNEAQ (reference sequence). Trimming stripped 2 bases from V and 3 bases from J, with 16 bases between. This CDR3 is CASSLFISRGDTEAFF. The CDR3, as DNA: TGTGCCAGCAGCTTATTTATCTCGCGGGGGGACACTGAAGCTTTCTTT.

The genes are TRBV7-9 and TRBJ1-1; D uncertain. V lost 7 bases and J lost 4, with 13 bases in between. This CDR3 is 13 amino acids long. Germline V gives CDR1 SEHNR, CDR2 FQNEAQ (reference sequence). Here the CDR3 DNA reads TGTGCCAGCACCCGGGGAATTGTCACTGAAGCTTTCTTT. Translation: CASTRGIVTEAFF.

The J gene is TRBJ2-3, the V gene TRBV12-3 or TRBV12-4, with a tentative D call TRBD1 (6 bases). This CDR3 is 13 amino acids long. The V gene lost 3 bases and the J gene lost 8 bases, with 12 bases spanning the gap. The CDR3 spells CASSFTQGSTQYF. Here the CDR3 DNA reads TGTGCCAGCAGTTTTACACAGGGTTCTACGCAGTATTTT.

The rearrangement links TRBV28 to TRBJ2-2; 7 bases are a match to TRBD1. Germline V CDR1 and CDR2: MDHEN, SYDVKM. The V gene end was trimmed by 5 bases and the J gene end by 0 bases; junction bases not matched to a gene: 9. This CDR3 region has 17 residues. The CDR3 is CASSPILQGANTGELFF. The CDR3 nucleotides read TGTGCCAGCAGTCCTATTCTCCAGGGGGCGAACACCGGGGAGCTGTTTTTT.

This clone was observed a single time. This chain connects TRBV28 to TRBJ1-4; D gene ambiguous. V was trimmed by 8 bases and J by 0 bases, leaving 16 bases between them. The CDR3 totals 16 residues. Germline assignment: CDR1 MDHEN and CDR2 SYDVKM. CDR3 nucleotides: TGTGCCAGCCGCAACCCAGGCGGGCCAACTAATGAAAAACTGTTTTTT. Translation: CASRNPGGPTNEKLFF.